These 31 T cell receptor beta chains originate from one sample sequenced in a study of shared clonotypes between healthy human individuals. The assay was immunoSEQ multiplex PCR, and TCRdb's table has in-frame clones only and misses some. Among about 1 million clones listed, about three quarters were seen once. The sequencing input was memory CD4+ T cells sorted from blood. Subset here: CD45RA-negative fraction. The receptor source for this set is a man aged 18 to 30 in good health.

This rearrangement joins TRBV25-1 to TRBJ2-5; D call uncertain. Trimming left V 5 bases short and J 5 bases short, with 12 bases between. Germline values: CDR1 MGHDK, CDR2 SYGVNS. The length of the CDR3 is 13 residues. The CDR3 loop is CASSPRSAETQYF. The CDR3 DNA reads TGTGCCAGCAGTCCCCGCAGTGCGGAGACCCAGTACTTC.

The chain links TRBV28 to TRBJ2-1; D might be TRBD1 or TRBD2, each matching 5 bases. The CDR3 covers 17 residues. The germline gives CDR1 MDHEN, CDR2 SYDVKM. Deletions cut 8 bases from V and 7 bases from J, with 27 bases between. CDR3 coding DNA: TGTGCCAGCCAAGAAGACCGGGACCCGAAGCTGACGAATGAGCAGTTCTTC. As protein: CASQEDRDPKLTNEQFF.

In this sample, this clone turned up once. J is TRBJ1-2 and V is TRBV9; D is perhaps TRBD1 (6 bases). The germline V gene encodes CDR1 SGDLS and CDR2 YYNGEE. There are 15 residues in the CDR3. Trimming took 0 bases from V and 1 from J, leaving 10 bases between them. The CDR3 DNA reads TGTGCCAGCAGCGTAGGACAGGAAATTAACTATGGCTACACCTTC. Amino acids: CASSVGQEINYGYTF.

The chain employs TRBV27 and TRBJ2-6; possibly TRBD1 or TRBD2 for D (6 bases each). The CDR3 extends over 17 amino acids. The V gene lost 7 bases and the J gene lost 3 bases, with 19 bases spanning the gap. The germline gives CDR1 MNHEY, CDR2 SMNVEV (reference sequence). This CDR3 is CASTMSGAQGGANVLTF. The CDR3 DNA reads TGTGCCAGCACTATGTCGGGGGCGCAGGGTGGGGCCAACGTCCTGACTTTC.

The V call is TRBV6-1, the J call TRBJ2-2; a possible D gene is TRBD1 (5 bases). CDR1 is MNHNS and CDR2 is SASEGT in the germline V gene. V was pared by 9 bases and J by 3 bases, with 17 bases between. The CDR3 totals 15 residues. The CDR3 reads CASISGQGYTGELFF. DNA for the CDR3: TGTGCCAGTATCAGTGGGCAGGGATACACCGGGGAGCTGTTTTTT.

The V gene is TRBV28, the J gene TRBJ1-2; D may be TRBD1 (6 bases). The V gene lost 3 bases and the J gene lost 4 bases, with 12 bases spanning the gap. Germline lookup yields CDR1 MDHEN and CDR2 SYDVKM. This CDR3 region has 14 residues. The CDR3 DNA sequence: TGTGCCAGCAGTTTGACAGGCGCGCCCTATGGCTACACCTTC. Its translation: CASSLTGAPYGYTF.

The V and J genes are TRBV6-1 and TRBJ2-2; 8 bases map to TRBD1. Per germline, CDR1 MNHNS and CDR2 SASEGT. The CDR3 extends over 15 amino acids. V shed 4 bases, J shed 1 base, and the junction held 2 bases outside the gene matches. This CDR3 is CASSAGQVNTGELFF. CDR3 bases: TGTGCCAGCAGTGCGGGACAGGTGAACACCGGGGAGCTGTTTTTT.

The V and J genes are TRBV4-1 and TRBJ2-5; 10 bases match TRBD1. The CDR3 spans 15 residues. Looked up from germline, CDR1 is MGHRA and CDR2 is YSYEKL. Unmatched junction bases numbered 5, after V lost 2 bases and J lost 5 bases. This chain's CDR3 is CASSQPGQGTETQYF. As DNA, the CDR3 is TGCGCCAGCAGCCAACCGGGACAGGGGACGGAGACCCAGTACTTC.

This rearrangement joins TRBV30 to TRBJ1-2, with a tentative D call TRBD1 (6 bases). CDR3 length: 18 residues. Trimming removed 0 bases from V and 0 bases from J, with 20 bases in between. Germline V CDR1 and CDR2: GTSNPN, SVGIG (reference sequence). CDR3 sequence reads: CAWSVEFNRANSNYGYTF. CDR3 nucleotide sequence: TGTGCCTGGAGTGTAGAATTTAACAGGGCGAACTCTAACTATGGCTACACCTTC.

The chain couples TRBV7-9 to TRBJ2-5; D not resolved. Germline CDR1 SEHNR, CDR2 FQNEAQ (reference sequence). The germline V and J ends were trimmed by 5 bases and 2 bases, with 12 bases remaining between them. The CDR3 covers 14 residues. The CDR3 bases are TGTGCCAGCAGCCCCGACGTTTTGCAAGAGACCCAGTACTTC. Protein: CASSPDVLQETQYF.

This clone has more than one count but fewer than ten. The chain uses TRBV10-1 and TRBJ2-1, with 8 bases fitting TRBD1. CDR1 WNHNN and CDR2 SYGVQD come from the germline V gene (reference sequence). There are 13 residues in the CDR3. J lost 14 bases, V lost 5 bases, and 11 bases had no gene match. The CDR3 reads CASSSSRQGMEFF. The CDR3 DNA follows: TGCGCCAGCAGTTCCTCTCGACAGGGGATGGAGTTCTTC.

This rearrangement joins TRBV7-2 to TRBJ1-4; TRBD1 agrees at 7 bases. CDR1 and CDR2 from the germline V gene are SGHTA and FQGNSA. The ends lost 5 bases at V and 8 bases at J; junction bases unmatched: 8. The CDR3 consists of 14 residues. The CDR3 is CASSQRTGREKLFF. Here the CDR3 DNA reads TGTGCCAGCAGCCAACGGACAGGCCGGGAAAAACTGTTTTTT. Together with reference TRBV7-2 and TRBJ1-4, the CDR3 gives the full variable domain: GAGVSQSPSNKVTEKGKDVELRCDPISGHTALYWYRQSLGQGLEFLIYFQGNSAPDKSGLPSDRFSAERTGGSVSTLTIQRTQQEDSAVYLCASSQRTGREKLFFGSGTQLSVL.

This chain joins TRBV7-9 and TRBJ2-2; TRBD2 matches 10 bases. The CDR3 extends over 16 amino acids. Germline CDR1 SEHNR, CDR2 FQNEAQ (reference sequence). V trimming: 3 bases; J trimming: 6 bases; junction bases outside the gene matches: 7. The CDR3 region is CASSLISSGGPGELFF. The CDR3, as DNA: TGTGCCAGCAGCTTGATTTCTAGCGGGGGCCCCGGGGAGCTGTTTTTT.

The rearrangement joins TRBV5-1 to TRBJ1-4; no clear D. This CDR3 is 12 amino acids long. The ends were cut back, 0 bases at V and 6 bases at J, with 3 bases in the middle. CDR1 and CDR2 from the germline V gene are SGHRS and YFSETQ. In DNA form, the CDR3 reads TGCGCCAGCAGCTTGGGAGATGAAAAACTGTTTTTT. This gives the protein CASSLGDEKLFF.

Remarks on this clone: The junction does not match germline at one end; this may be a read error. The chain links TRBV18 to TRBJ2-5, with 9 bases fitting TRBD1. CDR1 and CDR2 from the germline V gene are KGHSH and LQKENI. This CDR3 spans 14 amino acids. DNA for the CDR3: TGTGCCAGCTCCGGGACAGGGTTTACAGAGACCCGGTACTTC. It is translated as CASSGTGFTETRYF.

The chain is built from TRBV5-5 and TRBJ2-6; the D is unclear. Germline V CDR1 and CDR2: SGHKS, YYEKEE (reference sequence). The length of the CDR3 is 16 residues. With 7 bases removed from V and 5 bases from J, the gap between germline ends came to 19 bases. The CDR3 DNA sequence: TGTGCCAGCGTCCCGCTCGCACAAAGTCGGGCCAACGTCCTGACTTTC. Encoded protein: CASVPLAQSRANVLTF.

The chain employs TRBV27 and TRBJ1-6; D not resolved. This CDR3 spans 17 amino acids. Germline V lookup: CDR1 MNHEY, CDR2 SMNVEV (reference sequence). Trimming took 1 base from V and 2 from J, leaving 12 bases between them. The CDR3: CASSLFAGRAYNSPLHF. The CDR3 nucleotides are TGTGCCAGCAGTTTATTTGCAGGAAGGGCCTATAATTCACCCCTCCACTTT.

The chain joins TRBV29-1 to TRBJ2-7, with D perhaps TRBD1 (5 bases). V was clipped by 1 base and J by 4 bases, with 8 bases between them. This CDR3 is 12 amino acids long. Per the germline V gene, CDR1 is SQVTM and CDR2 is ANQGSEA. CDR3 in amino acids: CSVEGQFYEQYF. CDR3 DNA: TGCAGCGTTGAAGGACAGTTTTACGAGCAGTACTTC.

The genes are TRBV18 and TRBJ2-2; D is undetermined. CDR1 is KGHSH and CDR2 is LQKENI in the germline V gene. The CDR3 length is 14 residues. Trimming pared 2 bases from V and 5 bases from J, leaving 9 bases between. DNA for the CDR3: TGTGCCAGCTCACCAACCAGGATAACCGGGGAGCTGTTTTTT. It encodes CASSPTRITGELFF.

This chain uses TRBV20-1 with TRBJ1-2; D unclear. Per germline, CDR1 DFQATT and CDR2 SNEGSKA (reference sequence). This CDR3 spans 11 amino acids. The V and J ends lost 3 bases and 5 bases respectively, with 7 bases between them. The CDR3 DNA reads as TGCAGTGCTAGTGACACTTATGGCTACACCTTC. The encoded protein is CSASDTYGYTF.

This chain uses TRBV23-1 with TRBJ1-3; no clear D gene. TRBV23-1 is reported as an ORF; its role is uncertain. The CDR3 spans 16 residues. The germline V and J ends were trimmed by 4 bases and 2 bases, with 15 bases remaining between them. The DNA of the CDR3 is TGCGCCAGCAGTCGCGAGGGTAGGTGCCCTGGAAACACCATATATTTT. The encoded protein is CASSREGRCPGNTIYF.

The genes are TRBV5-3 and TRBJ2-6; 11 nucleotides align to TRBD2. TRBV5-3 is marked as an open reading frame, function uncertain. The CDR3 covers 17 residues. Trimming took 4 bases from V and 0 from J; bases not matched to a gene: 3. The CDR3 spells CARSKTSGDSGANVLTF. CDR3 in DNA: TGTGCCAGAAGCAAGACTAGCGGGGACTCTGGGGCCAACGTCCTGACTTTC.

This clone was seen just once. The chain joins TRBV6-6 to TRBJ2-1; the D gene is possibly TRBD1 (6 bases). Trimming took 5 bases from V and 8 from J, leaving 16 bases between them. Germline V gene data show CDR1 as MNHNY and CDR2 as SVGAGI (reference sequence). The CDR3 is 14 residues long. In nucleotides, the CDR3 is TGTGCCAGCAGTCCGCGGGTCGAGGGGGATGAGCAGTTCTTC. Translation: CASSPRVEGDEQFF.

As for this clone: This CDR3 is also generated by other DNA sequences in the sample. The gene calls are TRBV28 and TRBJ1-1; D is undetermined. The CDR3 sequence is 14 residues long. Germline CDR1 reads MDHEN; CDR2 reads SYDVKM. The V gene lost 1 base and the J gene lost 1 base, with 7 bases spanning the gap. CDR3 nucleotide sequence: TGTGCCAGCAGTTTATACGGAGGGAACACTGAAGCTTTCTTT. Its protein product is CASSLYGGNTEAFF. Drawing the rest from reference TRBV28 and TRBJ1-1, the complete variable domain is DVKVTQSSRYLVKRTGEKVFLECVQDMDHENMFWYRQDPGLGLRLIYFSYDVKMKEKGDIPEGYSVSREKKERFSLILESASTNQTSMYLCASSLYGGNTEAFFGQGTRLTVV.

V is TRBV27 and J is TRBJ2-5, with 10 bases identical to TRBD2. The ends lost 7 bases at V and 2 bases at J; junction bases unmatched: 7. Germline V lookup: CDR1 MNHEY, CDR2 SMNVEV (reference sequence). The CDR3 spans 15 residues. CDR3 amino acids: CASILTSGIQETQYF. CDR3 coding DNA: TGTGCCAGCATCCTAACTAGCGGGATTCAAGAGACCCAGTACTTC.

About this clone: This likely reflects a read error, since a far larger clone is one base away. Other nucleotide sequences in the sample specify the same CDR3. The V call is TRBV7-2, the J call TRBJ2-7; the D is unclear. Germline V lookup: CDR1 SGHTA, CDR2 FQGNSA. The CDR3 covers 11 residues. Trimming took 3 bases from V and 3 from J, leaving 3 bases between them. The DNA for the CDR3 is TGTGCCAGCAGCTTGAGCTACGAGCAGTACTTC. Its translation: CASSLSYEQYF.

This clone was seen a handful of times. V is TRBV6-5 and J is TRBJ1-5; 9 nucleotides match TRBD1. Germline CDR1 and CDR2: MNHEY and SVGAGI. V shed 5 bases and J 11 bases; nucleotides not matched to a gene: 13. The CDR3 sequence is 15 residues long. This CDR3 is CASSTSGTGSSAQHF. As DNA, the CDR3 is TGTGCCAGCAGTACCTCCGGGACAGGGTCCTCGGCCCAGCATTTT.

CDR3 loop: CASSVRGREGYTF. The CDR3 DNA sequence: TGTGCCAGCAGTGTCAGGGGAAGAGAAGGCTACACCTTC. The V and J genes are TRBV2 and TRBJ1-2, with D possibly being TRBD1 (6 bases). V dropped 4 bases and J dropped 8 bases, with 14 bases sitting between them. Germline V gene lookup returns CDR1 SNHLY and CDR2 FYNNEI. This CDR3 region has 13 residues.

This chain uses TRBV15 with TRBJ1-6, with D possibly TRBD1 on 5 matching bases. This CDR3 is built from 17 residues. Looked up from germline, CDR1 is LNHNV and CDR2 is YYDKDF (reference sequence). Trimming took 1 base from V and 10 from J, leaving 20 bases between them. The DNA for the CDR3 is TGTGCCACCAGCAGAGGGCAAACAGGCCTTGGGGAATCACCCCTCCACTTT. Protein sequence: CATSRGQTGLGESPLHF. Drawing the rest from reference TRBV15 and TRBJ1-6, the complete variable domain is DAMVIQNPRYQVTQFGKPVTLSCSQTLNHNVMYWYQQKSSQAPKLLFHYYDKDFNNEADTPDNFQSRRPNTSFCFLDIRSPGLGDTAMYLCATSRGQTGLGESPLHFGNGTRLTVT.

The chain couples TRBV7-6 to TRBJ2-5; no reliable D call. This CDR3 comprises 15 residues. CDR1 and CDR2 (germline): SGHVS, FNYEAQ. V lost 5 bases to trimming and J lost 2 bases, with 15 bases between them. The CDR3 coding sequence is TGTGCCAGCAGCCCCCAATCGGGTACTCAAGAGACCCAGTACTTC. Its translation: CASSPQSGTQETQYF.

This chain joins TRBV2 and TRBJ2-3, with 9 bases fitting TRBD1. This CDR3 is built from 14 residues. The V gene's germline CDR1 is SNHLY and CDR2 FYNNEI. V was clipped by 3 bases and J by 6 bases; unmatched bases: 4. CDR3 amino acids: CASSEDRGSDTQYF. The CDR3 DNA sequence: TGTGCCAGCAGTGAGGACAGGGGATCGGATACGCAGTATTTT.